This TCR beta chain was recorded in a study of T-cell reconstitution after alpha-beta-depleted transplantation in children. The study, taken as a whole, reports: Counts and diversity of T cells one year after transplant came mostly from newly produced T cells.

CDR3 length: 18 amino acids. CDR1 is SGDLS and CDR2 is YYNGEE in the germline V gene. Germline trimming cut 0 bases from V and 4 bases from J; bases unmatched to any gene: 6. This clonotype turned up a few times. Its antigen is undetermined. Unique molecular identifiers were built into the TCRbeta library. TCRdb re-called the PCR reads with MiXCR, one entry per CDR3 protein. The sample yields some 600,000 distinct CDR3 sequences, approximately 12% seen once. The chain carries TRBV9 and TRBJ2-2; 13 nucleotides match TRBD2. This TCR derives from a male patient younger than 18 who had a stem cell transplant for acute myeloid leukemia, so the T cells may come from the graft donor. The starting material was PBMCs, mostly from graft donor cells, obtained 360 days after TCRalphabeta/CD19-depleted stem cell transplant. CDR3 in amino acids: CASSVGPGLAGSTGELFF. CDR3 DNA sequence: TGTGCCAGCAGCGTAGGACCGGGACTAGCGGGATCCACCGGGGAGCTGTTTTTT.